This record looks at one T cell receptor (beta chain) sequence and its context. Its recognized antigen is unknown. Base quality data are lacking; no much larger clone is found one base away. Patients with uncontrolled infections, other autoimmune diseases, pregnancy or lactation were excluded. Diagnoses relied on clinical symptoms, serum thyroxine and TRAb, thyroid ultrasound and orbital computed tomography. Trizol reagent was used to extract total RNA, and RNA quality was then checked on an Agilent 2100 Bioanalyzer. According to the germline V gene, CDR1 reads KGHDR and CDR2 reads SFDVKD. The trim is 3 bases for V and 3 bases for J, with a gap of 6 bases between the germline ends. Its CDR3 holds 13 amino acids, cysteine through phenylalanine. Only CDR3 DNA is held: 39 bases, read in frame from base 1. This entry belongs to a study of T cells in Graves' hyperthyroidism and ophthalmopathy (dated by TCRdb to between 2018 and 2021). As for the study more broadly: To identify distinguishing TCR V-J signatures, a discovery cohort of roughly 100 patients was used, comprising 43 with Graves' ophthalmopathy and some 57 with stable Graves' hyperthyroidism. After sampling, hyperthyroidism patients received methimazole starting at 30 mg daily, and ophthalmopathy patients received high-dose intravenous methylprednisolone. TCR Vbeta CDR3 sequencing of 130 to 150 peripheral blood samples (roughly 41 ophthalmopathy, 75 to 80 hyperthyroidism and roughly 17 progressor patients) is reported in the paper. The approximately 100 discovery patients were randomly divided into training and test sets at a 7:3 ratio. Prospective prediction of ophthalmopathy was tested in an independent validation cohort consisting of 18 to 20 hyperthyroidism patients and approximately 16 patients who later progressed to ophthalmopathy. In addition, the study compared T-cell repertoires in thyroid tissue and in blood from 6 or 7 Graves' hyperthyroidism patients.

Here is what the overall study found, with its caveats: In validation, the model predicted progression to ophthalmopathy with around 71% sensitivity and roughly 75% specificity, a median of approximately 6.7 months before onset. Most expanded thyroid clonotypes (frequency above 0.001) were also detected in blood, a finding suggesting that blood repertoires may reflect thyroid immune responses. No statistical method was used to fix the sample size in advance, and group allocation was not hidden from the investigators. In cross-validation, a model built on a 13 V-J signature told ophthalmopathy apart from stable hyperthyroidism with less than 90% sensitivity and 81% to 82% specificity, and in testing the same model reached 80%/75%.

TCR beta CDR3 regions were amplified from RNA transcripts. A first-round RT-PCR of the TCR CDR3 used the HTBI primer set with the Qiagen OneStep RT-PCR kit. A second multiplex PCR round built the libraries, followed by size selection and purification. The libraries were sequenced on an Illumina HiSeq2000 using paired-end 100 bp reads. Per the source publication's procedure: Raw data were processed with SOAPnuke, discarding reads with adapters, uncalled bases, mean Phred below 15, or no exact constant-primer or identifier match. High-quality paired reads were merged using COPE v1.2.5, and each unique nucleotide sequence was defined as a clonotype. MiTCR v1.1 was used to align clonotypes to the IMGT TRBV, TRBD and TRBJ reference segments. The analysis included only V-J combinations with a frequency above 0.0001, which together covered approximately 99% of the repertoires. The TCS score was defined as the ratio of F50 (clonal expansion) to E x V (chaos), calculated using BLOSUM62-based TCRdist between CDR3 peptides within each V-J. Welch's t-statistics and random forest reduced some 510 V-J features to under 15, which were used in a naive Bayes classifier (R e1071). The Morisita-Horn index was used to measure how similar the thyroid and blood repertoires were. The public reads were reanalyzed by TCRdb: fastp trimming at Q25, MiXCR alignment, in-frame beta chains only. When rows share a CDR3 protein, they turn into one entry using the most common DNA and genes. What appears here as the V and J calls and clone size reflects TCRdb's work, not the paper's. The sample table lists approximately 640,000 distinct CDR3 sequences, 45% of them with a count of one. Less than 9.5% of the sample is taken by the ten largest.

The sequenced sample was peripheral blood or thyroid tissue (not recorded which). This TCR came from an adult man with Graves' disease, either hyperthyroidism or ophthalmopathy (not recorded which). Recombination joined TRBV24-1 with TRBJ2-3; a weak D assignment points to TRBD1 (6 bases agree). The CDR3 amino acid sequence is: CATSDTGTDTQYF. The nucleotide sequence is TGTGCCACCAGTGATACAGGGACAGATACGCAGTATTTT.